Below, 10 T cell receptor beta chains from the same sample are listed, as sequenced in a study of STAT5B mutations in CD4+ large granular lymphocyte leukemia (dated by TCRdb to between 2021 and 2024). The protocol used for the library was the immunoSEQ multiplex PCR assay. As stored in TCRdb, this immuneACCESS dataset retains in-frame rearrangements with V and J assigned. A fraction of the clones does not appear; measured against another copy, unresolved V genes explain less than half of the discrepancy, and the remainder lacks a known reason. This sample is represented by approximately 20,000 clones; roughly 87% of them were singletons. 8.6% of the sample is held by the ten biggest clonotypes. The sequencing input was CD4+ T cells from blood buffy coats. These receptors were collected from a human donor in good health.

This CDR3 is CASSHIRWLAGVGDGNEQFF. The CDR3 DNA reads TGTGCCAGCAGTCACATCCGGTGGCTAGCGGGAGTTGGGGATGGCAATGAGCAGTTCTTC. The chain is built from TRBV27 and TRBJ2-1, with 10 bases identical to TRBD2. The trim removed 5 bases at V and 6 bases at J, leaving 22 bases unmatched. Germline CDR1 MNHEY, CDR2 SMNVEV (reference sequence). The CDR3 runs 20 residues.

Here the CDR3 reads CASSGTSGIDTQYF. CDR3 nucleotides: TGCGCCAGCAGCGGAACCTCCGGGATAGATACGCAGTATTTT. J is TRBJ2-3 and V is TRBV5-1; D possibly corresponds to TRBD2 (5 bases). CDR1 and CDR2 (germline): SGHRS, YFSETQ. V gave up 4 bases and J gave up 5 bases, with 14 bases separating them. The CDR3 runs to 14 residues.

This clone has only a few counts. The V call is TRBV10-3, the J call TRBJ2-7; D not certain. The CDR3 length is 11 residues. Trimming pared 4 bases from V and 4 bases from J, leaving 5 bases between. From germline, CDR1 is ENHRY and CDR2 SYGVKD. The CDR3 region is CAISVGYEQYF. CDR3 sequence (DNA): TGTGCCATCAGTGTTGGGTACGAGCAGTACTTC.

The rearrangement uses TRBV5-1 and TRBJ2-1; 10 bases map to TRBD2. This CDR3 has 15 amino acids. The V and J ends lost 0 bases and 4 bases, in that order; junction bases with no gene match: 1. Germline V gene lookup returns CDR1 SGHRS and CDR2 YFSETQ. The CDR3 loop is CASSLGSGGYNEQFF. DNA of the CDR3: TGCGCCAGCAGCTTGGGTAGCGGGGGGTACAATGAGCAGTTCTTC.

The rearrangement uses TRBV5-1 and TRBJ2-1; 7 bases map to TRBD1. The germline V gene has CDR1 SGHRS and CDR2 YFSETQ. Trimming at V came to 4 bases and at J to 4 bases, leaving 5 bases not matched to a gene. The CDR3 covers 14 residues. The DNA for the CDR3 is TGCGCCAGCAGCCAGGGACAGTTTTACAATGAGCAGTTCTTC. Amino acid sequence: CASSQGQFYNEQFF.

This clone is a singleton in its sample. The gene calls are TRBV5-1 and TRBJ2-7, with D unclear. CDR3 size: 13 residues. Germline V gene lookup returns CDR1 SGHRS and CDR2 YFSETQ. V dropped 5 bases and J dropped 3 bases, with 12 bases sitting between them. CDR3 residues: CASREVKNYEQYF. CDR3 nucleotides: TGCGCCAGCAGAGAAGTGAAGAACTACGAGCAGTACTTC.

With respect to this clone: One end of the junction is discordant with germline, which a read error may explain. The V call is TRBV15, the J call TRBJ1-5; D might be TRBD1 (6 bases). Germline assignment: CDR1 LNHNV and CDR2 YYDKDF (reference sequence). CDR3 length equals 15 residues. In DNA form, the CDR3 reads TGTACCACCAGCAGAGGGGGGGACAAGAATCAGCCCCAGCATTTT. It is translated as CTTSRGGDKNQPQHF.

This chain joins TRBV27 and TRBJ2-2; 9 nucleotides align to TRBD2. CDR1 is MNHEY and CDR2 is SMNVEV in the germline V gene (reference sequence). V dropped 6 bases and J dropped 5; count of bases not matched to a gene: 4. The CDR3 has 14 amino acids. CDR3: CASRTSGGTGELFF. Written as DNA, the CDR3 is TGTGCCAGCAGGACTAGCGGCGGAACCGGGGAGCTGTTTTTT.

J is TRBJ2-3 and V is TRBV27; D is uncertain. The V and J ends lost 4 bases and 6 bases respectively, with 8 bases between them. This CDR3 region has 12 residues. Germline-derived CDR1 and CDR2 are MNHEY and SMNVEV (reference sequence). The CDR3 region is CASSSVSDTQYF. The CDR3, as DNA: TGTGCCAGCAGTTCAGTCTCGGATACGCAGTATTTT.

For the CDR3, the DNA is TGCAGCGTTGGGGAGGGCCTAATCGGGGGCTACACCTTC. Protein: CSVGEGLIGGYTF. This chain joins TRBV29-1 and TRBJ1-2, with no clear D. CDR1 is SQVTM and CDR2 is ANQGSEA in the germline V gene. This CDR3 region has 13 residues. V shed 4 bases and J shed 8 bases, with 17 bases lying between them.